The source of this T cell receptor beta chain is a study of PD-L1 blockade in urothelial cancer. At the level of the study: Patients commenced intravenous atezolizumab, 1,200 mg every 3 weeks, in 2014.

Here immunoSEQ multiplex PCR was the method, and the copy in TCRdb shows in-frame clones only, minus some. The sample includes 65,000 to 90,000 clones, 84% of them seen just once. V lost 5 bases and J lost 3; bases outside the gene matches: 3. The CDR3 runs to 15 residues. Germline-derived CDR1 and CDR2 are SEHNR and FQNEAQ (reference sequence). Sample time point: pretreatment peripheral blood. This sequence was found in a woman between 65 and 79 years old with urothelial cancer. This specimen consisted of PBMCs, obtained around atezolizumab (anti-PD-L1) treatment. This chain uses TRBV7-9 with TRBJ2-5; 13 bases fit TRBD2. In DNA, the CDR3 is TGTGCCAGCAGCCCCGGACTAGCGGGGGAAGAGACCCAGTACTTC. It translates to CASSPGLAGEETQYF.